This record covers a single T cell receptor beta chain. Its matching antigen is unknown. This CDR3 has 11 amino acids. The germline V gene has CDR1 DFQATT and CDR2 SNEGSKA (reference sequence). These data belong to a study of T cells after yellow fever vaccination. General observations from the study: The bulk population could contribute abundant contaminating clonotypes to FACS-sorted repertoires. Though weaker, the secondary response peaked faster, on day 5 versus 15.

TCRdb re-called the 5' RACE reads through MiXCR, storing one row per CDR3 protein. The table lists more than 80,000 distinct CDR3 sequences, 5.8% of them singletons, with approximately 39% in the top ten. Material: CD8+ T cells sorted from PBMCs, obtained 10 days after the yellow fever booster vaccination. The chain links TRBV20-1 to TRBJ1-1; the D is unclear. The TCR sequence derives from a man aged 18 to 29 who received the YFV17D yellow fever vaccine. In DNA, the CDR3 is TGCATTGTATCGGTGAACACTGAAGCTTTCTTT. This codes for CIVSVNTEAFF.